This T cell receptor beta chain was profiled in a study of shared clonotypes between healthy human individuals. CDR1 and CDR2 (germline): MDHEN, SYDVKM. With V trimmed by 10 bases and J by 4 bases, 16 bases remained unmatched. CDR3 length: 16 amino acids. Profiling relied on immunoSEQ multiplex PCR, and the TCRdb table lists in-frame clones only, not all of them. This table has some 1,400,000 clones, around 95% appearing once. The receptor was derived from a man aged 25-45 years in good health. The chain recombines TRBV28 with TRBJ2-1; TRBD2 agrees at 7 bases. The sample comprised naive CD4+ T cells sorted from blood. The subset here: CD45RA+ positively selected. CDR3 amino acids: CATLSWASGEYNEQFF. CDR3 sequence (DNA): TGTGCCACCTTGAGCTGGGCTAGCGGAGAGTACAATGAGCAGTTCTTC.